Each of the 27 T cell receptor beta chains below was sequenced from the same sample in a study of blood T cells in healthy people across ages. PCR was performed a second time for about 7 to 12 cycles using a sample-barcoded 5' primer and a J-beta primer mix. MiXCR, run by TCRdb on the 5' RACE reads, gives a single entry per CDR3 protein. The table lists 1.5 million to 2 million distinct CDR3 sequences, roughly two fifths of them singletons, with roughly 23% in the top ten. The sample comprised blood. The source is a human donor in good health.

CDR3 sequence reads: CASSKGVSGANVLTF. The DNA for the CDR3 is TGCGCCAGCAGCAAAGGGGTATCTGGGGCCAACGTCCTGACTTTC. This rearrangement joins TRBV5-1 to TRBJ2-6; D may be TRBD1 (5 bases). The CDR3 consists of 15 residues. The germline CDR1 and CDR2 sequences are SGHRS and YFSETQ. V was clipped by 4 bases and J by 1 base, with 9 bases between them.

This chain links TRBV6-1 with TRBJ2-3, with 9 bases fitting TRBD2. The CDR3 has 17 amino acids. The J segment lost 3 bases and the V segment lost 2 bases, leaving 9 bases of the junction unmatched. Germline V CDR1 and CDR2: MNHNS, SASEGT. The CDR3 here is CASSERRGLAGTDTQYF. In DNA form, the CDR3 reads TGTGCCAGCAGTGAAAGAAGGGGGCTAGCGGGGACAGATACGCAGTATTTT.

This clonotype was counted a few times. The chain carries TRBV4-1 and TRBJ2-3; D not certain. The CDR3 runs to 15 residues. Per germline, CDR1 MGHRA and CDR2 YSYEKL. The V gene lost 4 bases and the J gene lost 6 bases, with 17 bases spanning the gap. In nucleotides, the CDR3 is TGCGCCAGCAGCCCGGGCCCCTCGGTTGGGGATACGCAGTATTTT. Its translation is CASSPGPSVGDTQYF.

J is TRBJ2-2 and V is TRBV5-1; D is unclear. With 0 bases removed from V and 6 bases from J, the gap between germline ends came to 9 bases. The CDR3 runs 14 residues. CDR1 and CDR2 from the germline V gene are SGHRS and YFSETQ. The CDR3 spells CASSLVVSPGELFF. CDR3 bases: TGCGCCAGCAGCTTGGTTGTATCCCCCGGGGAGCTGTTTTTT.

The table lists this clonotype with a few counts. The chain couples TRBV11-2 to TRBJ2-3, with 7 bases fitting TRBD1. The CDR3 contains 14 residues. Germline loops: CDR1 SGHAT, CDR2 FQNNGV. Trimming cost V 2 bases and J 4 bases; bases outside gene matches: 3. The CDR3 DNA is TGTGCCAGCAGCTTATACAGGGGATCAGATACGCAGTATTTT. It yields the protein CASSLYRGSDTQYF.

On this clonotype: Germline and junction disagree at one end, which may indicate a read error. The chain uses TRBV4-2 and TRBJ1-2, with D perhaps matching TRBD1 (5 bases). Germline V gives CDR1 LGHNA, CDR2 YNFKEQ. The length of the CDR3 is 16 residues. The CDR3 DNA reads as TGTGCCAGCAGCCAAGATCTGAGACAGTTAAACTATGACTACACCTTC. This translates into CASSQDLRQLNYDYTF.

The chain carries TRBV4-3 and TRBJ2-7; 7 bases map to TRBD1. Germline V gives CDR1 LGHNA, CDR2 YSLEER. The CDR3 is 15 amino acids. Trimming cost V 0 bases and J 3 bases; bases outside gene matches: 5. CDR3 residues: CASSQEGPGGYEQYF. In DNA form, the CDR3 reads TGCGCCAGCAGCCAAGAAGGTCCAGGGGGCTACGAGCAGTACTTC.

The rearrangement links TRBV29-1 to TRBJ1-2, with a weak D call TRBD1 (6 bases). CDR3 size: 14 residues. Deletions cut 1 base from V and 8 bases from J, with 17 bases between. CDR1 and CDR2 (germline): SQVTM, ANQGSEA. This chain's CDR3 is CSVEVTQGQGGYTF. For the CDR3, the DNA is TGCAGCGTTGAAGTCACACAGGGCCAGGGGGGCTACACCTTC.

The DNA for the CDR3 is TGTGCCAGCAGCCTGATCGGGACTAGCGGGGACAATGAGCAGTTCTTC. Translating gives CASSLIGTSGDNEQFF. The chain carries TRBV5-6 and TRBJ2-1; 13 nucleotides agree with TRBD2. J gave up 5 bases and V 4 bases, and 6 bases lay outside the gene matches. This CDR3 region has 16 residues. Germline values: CDR1 SGHDT, CDR2 YYEEEE.

This clonotype was observed a few times. The genes are TRBV4-1 and TRBJ2-4; 8 bases align to TRBD1. The J call may be incorrect, as the DNA end agrees better with TRBJ2-7. This CDR3 has 14 amino acids. CDR1 is MGHRA and CDR2 is YSYEKL in the germline V gene. This chain's CDR3 is CASSHRGPTYEQYF. Here the CDR3 DNA reads TGCGCCAGCAGCCACAGGGGGCCTACCTACGAGCAGTACTTC.

The sample holds one count of this clonotype. The CDR3, as DNA: TGCGCCAGCAGCTTATACAGGGGGCAAAGCTCTGGGGCCAACGTCCTGACTTTC. It encodes CASSLYRGQSSGANVLTF. The gene calls are TRBV5-1 and TRBJ2-6, with 9 nucleotides matching TRBD1. Trimming cost V 2 bases and J 0 bases; bases outside gene matches: 6. Germline V CDR1 and CDR2: SGHRS, YFSETQ. The CDR3 totals 18 residues.

This clonotype was seen once. This chain connects TRBV12-3 or TRBV12-4 to TRBJ2-7, with TRBD2 matching 16 bases. The CDR3 covers 17 residues. With V trimmed by 9 bases and J by 0 bases, 8 bases remained unmatched. CDR3 in DNA: TGTGCCAGAAGTATGGGACTAGCGGGGGGGTTCTCCTACGAGCAGTACTTC. Translated: CARSMGLAGGFSYEQYF.

This clonotype was seen a few times. The V and J genes are TRBV29-1 and TRBJ1-2; unclear D gene. Germline assignment: CDR1 SQVTM and CDR2 ANQGSEA. This CDR3 is built from 13 residues. The germline V and J ends were trimmed by 1 base and 4 bases, with 10 bases remaining between them. CDR3 region: CSVEGSRGYGYTF. The CDR3 DNA follows: TGCAGCGTTGAAGGGTCCAGAGGCTATGGCTACACCTTC.

The V and J genes are TRBV28 and TRBJ1-4, with D unclear. The CDR3 is made up of 14 amino acids. The germline V and J ends were trimmed by 6 bases and 8 bases, with 16 bases remaining between them. CDR1 and CDR2 from the germline V gene are MDHEN and SYDVKM. The CDR3 DNA follows: TGTGCCAGCAGGCTCCCCGTGGGAGGGGAAAAACTGTTTTTT. Its protein product is CASRLPVGGEKLFF.

The J gene is TRBJ2-1, the V gene TRBV4-3; no clear D. From germline, CDR1 is LGHNA and CDR2 YSLEER. The CDR3 contains 13 residues. Trimming pared 1 base from V and 2 bases from J, leaving 3 bases between. For the CDR3, the DNA is TGCGCCAGCAGCCAAGCTCCCTACAATGAGCAGTTCTTC. It codes for CASSQAPYNEQFF.

The chain employs TRBV29-1 and TRBJ2-6; the D call may be TRBD1 or TRBD2 (5 bases each). V dropped 6 bases and J dropped 0 bases, with 18 bases sitting between them. The germline V gene encodes CDR1 SQVTM and CDR2 ANQGSEA. The length of the CDR3 is 17 residues. As DNA, the CDR3 is TGCAGCGTCGCTCACCGGGGCCCGTTCTCTGGGGCCAACGTCCTGACTTTC. Translated: CSVAHRGPFSGANVLTF.

This clonotype showed up just a few times. The V call is TRBV27, the J call TRBJ2-3; D is unclear. Germline V gene lookup returns CDR1 MNHEY and CDR2 SMNVEV (reference sequence). This CDR3 has 14 amino acids. The V end was cut by 3 bases, the J end by 4 bases, with 11 bases between. CDR3 residues: CASSFSTFADTQYF. In nucleotides, the CDR3 is TGTGCCAGCAGTTTTTCCACGTTCGCAGATACGCAGTATTTT.

This chain links TRBV4-1 with TRBJ1-5; TRBD1 aligns across 8 bases. Germline V gene data show CDR1 as MGHRA and CDR2 as YSYEKL. V trimming: 4 bases; J trimming: 5 bases; junction bases outside the gene matches: 7. This CDR3 has 15 amino acids. Here the CDR3 DNA reads TGCGCCAGCAGCCCTGGACAGGGATCGTATCAGCCCCAGCATTTT. As protein: CASSPGQGSYQPQHF.

CDR3 residues: CASSPPEDSPLHF. In DNA form, the CDR3 reads TGTGCCAGCAGTCCACCCGAGGATTCACCCCTCCACTTT. The chain is built from TRBV28 and TRBJ1-6; D is unresolved. V was shortened by 5 bases and J by 8 bases, with 10 bases between the two germline ends. CDR3 length: 13 amino acids. Germline V CDR1 and CDR2: MDHEN, SYDVKM.

This chain joins TRBV7-2 and TRBJ1-1; D is ambiguous. Trimming took 2 bases from V and 10 from J, leaving 11 bases between them. The germline V gene has CDR1 SGHTA and CDR2 FQGNSA. The CDR3 extends over 12 amino acids. CDR3 region: CASSLTRSRAFF. CDR3 DNA sequence: TGTGCCAGCAGCTTAACAAGGAGCCGAGCTTTCTTT.

This clonotype was seen a few times. In DNA form, the CDR3 reads TGCAGTGTAAGATCCCTTTACAATGAGCAGTTCTTC. This encodes CSVRSLYNEQFF. This chain links TRBV20-1 with TRBJ2-1; D is ambiguous. Trimming took off 7 bases at V and 4 bases at J, with 11 bases between the two ends. This CDR3 is built from 12 residues. Germline V gives CDR1 DFQATT, CDR2 SNEGSKA (reference sequence).

The chain combines TRBV2 with TRBJ1-2; TRBD1 is a possible D gene (6 bases). CDR3 length: 13 amino acids. Trimming cost V 6 bases and J 3 bases, with 11 bases left between them. The germline V gene has CDR1 SNHLY and CDR2 FYNNEI. CDR3 sequence reads: CASRRAGDYGYTF. The DNA for the CDR3 is TGTGCCAGCAGAAGGGCAGGGGACTATGGCTACACCTTC. The full variable domain, in which reference TRBV2 and TRBJ1-2 provide the parts outside the CDR3, is EPEVTQTPSHQVTQMGQEVILRCVPISNHLYFYWYRQILGQKVEFLVSFYNNEISEKSEIFDDQFSVERPDGSNFTLKIRSTKLEDSAMYFCASRRAGDYGYTFGSGTRLTVV.

The V gene is TRBV12-3 or TRBV12-4, the J gene TRBJ2-1, with unresolved D. The CDR3 extends over 8 amino acids. The V and J ends lost 5 bases and 14 bases respectively, with 4 bases between them. This CDR3 is CASSREFF. CDR3 DNA: TGTGCCAGCAGTCGTGAGTTCTTC.

The gene calls are TRBV24-1 and TRBJ2-1; possible D gene TRBD2, 6 bases. Germline V gene lookup returns CDR1 KGHDR and CDR2 SFDVKD. The CDR3 covers 18 residues. V dropped 5 bases and J dropped 2 bases, with 21 bases sitting between them. The CDR3 protein is CATSGFQRDWSAYNEQFF. For the CDR3, the DNA is TGTGCCACCAGTGGTTTCCAAAGGGACTGGTCAGCCTACAATGAGCAGTTCTTC.

This clonotype was seen only once. The chain joins TRBV6-2 or TRBV6-3 to TRBJ1-5, with D perhaps TRBD1 (5 bases). The CDR3 covers 14 residues. V gave up 4 bases and J gave up 7 bases, with 14 bases separating them. The germline CDR1 and CDR2 sequences are MNHEY and SVGEGT. CDR3 in amino acids: CASSSRDPAQPQHF. As DNA, the CDR3 is TGTGCCAGCAGTTCCAGGGATCCGGCACAGCCCCAGCATTTT.

This clonotype has more than one count but fewer than ten. The chain is built from TRBV5-1 and TRBJ2-1, with 15 bases aligning to TRBD2. J was trimmed by 7 bases and V by 3 bases; bases with no gene match: 2. This CDR3 is built from 15 residues. The germline gives CDR1 SGHRS, CDR2 YFSETQ. CDR3 amino acids: CASSWTSGGVNEQFF. CDR3 coding DNA: TGCGCCAGCAGCTGGACTAGCGGGGGGGTGAATGAGCAGTTCTTC.

J is TRBJ1-4 and V is TRBV5-1; D not certain. This CDR3 is 15 amino acids long. Germline V gene lookup returns CDR1 SGHRS and CDR2 YFSETQ. V lost 1 base and J lost 4, with 11 bases in between. The CDR3 sequence: CASSLQDGRNEKLFF. DNA for the CDR3: TGCGCCAGCAGCTTGCAGGACGGACGTAATGAAAAACTGTTTTTT.